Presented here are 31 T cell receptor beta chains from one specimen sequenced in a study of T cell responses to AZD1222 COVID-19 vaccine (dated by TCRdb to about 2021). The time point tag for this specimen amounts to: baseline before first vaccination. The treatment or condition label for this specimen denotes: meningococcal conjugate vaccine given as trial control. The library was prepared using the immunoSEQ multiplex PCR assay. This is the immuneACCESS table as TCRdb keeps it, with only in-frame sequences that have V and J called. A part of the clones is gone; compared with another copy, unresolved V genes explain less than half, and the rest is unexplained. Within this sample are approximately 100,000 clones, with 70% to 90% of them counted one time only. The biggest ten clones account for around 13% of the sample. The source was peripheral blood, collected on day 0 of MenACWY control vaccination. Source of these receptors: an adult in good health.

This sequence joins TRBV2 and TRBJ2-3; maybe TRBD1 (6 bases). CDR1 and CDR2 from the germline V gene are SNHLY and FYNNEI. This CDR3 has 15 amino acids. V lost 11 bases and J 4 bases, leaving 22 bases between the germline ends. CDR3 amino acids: CAPRSEQGWPDTQYF. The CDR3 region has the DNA TGTGCCCCGAGGTCGGAGCAGGGGTGGCCAGATACGCAGTATTTT.

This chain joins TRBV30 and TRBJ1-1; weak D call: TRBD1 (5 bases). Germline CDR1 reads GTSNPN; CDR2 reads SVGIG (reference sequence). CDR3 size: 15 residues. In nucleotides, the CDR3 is TGTGCTCCCCGGGGCCTGGAGTCCATAGACCTAGAAGCTTTCTTT. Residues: CAPRGLESIDLEAFF.

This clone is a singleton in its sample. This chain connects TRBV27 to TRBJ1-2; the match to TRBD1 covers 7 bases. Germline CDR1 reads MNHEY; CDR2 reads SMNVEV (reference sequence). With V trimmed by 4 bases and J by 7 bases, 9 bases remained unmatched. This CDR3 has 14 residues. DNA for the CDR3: TGTGCCAGCAGTTCTGGGGGCAGGGGGGCTGGCTACACCTTC. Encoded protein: CASSSGGRGAGYTF.

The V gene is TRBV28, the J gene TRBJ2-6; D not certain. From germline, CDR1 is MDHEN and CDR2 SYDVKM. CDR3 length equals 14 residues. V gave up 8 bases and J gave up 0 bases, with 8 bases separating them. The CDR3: CASRLFSGANVLTF. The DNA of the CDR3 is TGTGCCAGCCGACTGTTCTCTGGGGCCAACGTCCTGACTTTC.

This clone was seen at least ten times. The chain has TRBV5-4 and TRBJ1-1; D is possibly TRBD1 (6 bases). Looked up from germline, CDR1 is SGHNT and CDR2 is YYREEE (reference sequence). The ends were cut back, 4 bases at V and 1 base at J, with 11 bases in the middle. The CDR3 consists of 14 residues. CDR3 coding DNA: TGTGCCAGCAGCCCGCTGGACAGGAACACTGAAGCTTTCTTT. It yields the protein CASSPLDRNTEAFF.

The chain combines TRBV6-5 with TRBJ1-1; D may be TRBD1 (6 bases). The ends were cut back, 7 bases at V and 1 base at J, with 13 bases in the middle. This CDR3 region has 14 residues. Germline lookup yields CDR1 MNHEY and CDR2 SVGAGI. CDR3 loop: CASTTQGKNTEAFF. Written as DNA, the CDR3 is TGTGCCAGCACCACACAGGGAAAGAACACTGAAGCTTTCTTT.

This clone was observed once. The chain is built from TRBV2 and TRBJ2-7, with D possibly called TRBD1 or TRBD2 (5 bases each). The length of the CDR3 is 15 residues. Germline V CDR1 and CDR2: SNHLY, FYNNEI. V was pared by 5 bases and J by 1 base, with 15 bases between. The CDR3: CASSTVGPPSYEQYF. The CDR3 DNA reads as TGTGCCAGCAGTACCGTGGGACCTCCTTCCTACGAGCAGTACTTC.

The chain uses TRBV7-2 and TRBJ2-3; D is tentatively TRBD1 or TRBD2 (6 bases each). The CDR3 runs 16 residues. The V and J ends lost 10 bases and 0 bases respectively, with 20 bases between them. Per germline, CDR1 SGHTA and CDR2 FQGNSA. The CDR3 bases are TGTGCCACCGACACGAGGGGGGATTTTAGCACAGATACGCAGTATTTT. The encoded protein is CATDTRGDFSTDTQYF.

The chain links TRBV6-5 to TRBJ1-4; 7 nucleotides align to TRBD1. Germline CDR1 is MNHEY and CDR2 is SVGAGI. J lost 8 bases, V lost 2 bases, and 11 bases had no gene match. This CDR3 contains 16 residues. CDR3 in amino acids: CASSYRDQGVGEKLFF. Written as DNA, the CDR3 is TGTGCCAGCAGTTACCGAGACCAGGGGGTGGGAGAAAAACTGTTTTTT.

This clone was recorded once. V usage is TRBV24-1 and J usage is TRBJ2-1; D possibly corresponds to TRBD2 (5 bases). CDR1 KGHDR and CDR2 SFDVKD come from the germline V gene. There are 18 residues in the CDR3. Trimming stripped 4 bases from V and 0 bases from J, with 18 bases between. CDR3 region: CATSDGIPGLNSYNEQFF. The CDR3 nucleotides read TGTGCCACCAGTGACGGGATCCCGGGCCTCAACTCCTACAATGAGCAGTTCTTC.

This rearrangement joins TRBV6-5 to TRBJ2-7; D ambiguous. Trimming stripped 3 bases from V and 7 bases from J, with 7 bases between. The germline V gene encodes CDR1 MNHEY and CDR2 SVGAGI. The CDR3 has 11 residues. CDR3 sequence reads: CASSYNREQYF. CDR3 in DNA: TGTGCCAGCAGTTATAATCGGGAGCAGTACTTC.

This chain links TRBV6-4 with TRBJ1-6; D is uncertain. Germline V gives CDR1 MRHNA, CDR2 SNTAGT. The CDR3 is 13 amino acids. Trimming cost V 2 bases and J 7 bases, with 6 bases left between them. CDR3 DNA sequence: TGTGCCAGCAGTGACCAGGAGAATTCACCCCTCCACTTT. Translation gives CASSDQENSPLHF.

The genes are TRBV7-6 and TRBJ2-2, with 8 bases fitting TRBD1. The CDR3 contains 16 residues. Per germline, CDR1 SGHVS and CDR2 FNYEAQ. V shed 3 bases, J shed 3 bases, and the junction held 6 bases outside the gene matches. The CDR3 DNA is TGTGCCAGCAGCTTCAGGGCAGGGGGCTACACCGGGGAGCTGTTTTTT. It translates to CASSFRAGGYTGELFF.

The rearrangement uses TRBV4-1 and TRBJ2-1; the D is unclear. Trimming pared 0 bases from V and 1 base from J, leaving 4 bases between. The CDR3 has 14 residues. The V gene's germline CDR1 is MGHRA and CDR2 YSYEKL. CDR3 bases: TGCGCCAGCAGCCAAGAGACTTCCTACAATGAGCAGTTCTTC. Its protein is CASSQETSYNEQFF.

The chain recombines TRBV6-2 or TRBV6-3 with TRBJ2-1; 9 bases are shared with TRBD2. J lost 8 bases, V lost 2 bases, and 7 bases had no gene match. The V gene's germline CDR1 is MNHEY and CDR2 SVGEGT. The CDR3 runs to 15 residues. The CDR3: CASSYDGLAKHEQFF. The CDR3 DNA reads TGTGCCAGCAGTTACGATGGACTAGCGAAGCATGAGCAGTTCTTC.

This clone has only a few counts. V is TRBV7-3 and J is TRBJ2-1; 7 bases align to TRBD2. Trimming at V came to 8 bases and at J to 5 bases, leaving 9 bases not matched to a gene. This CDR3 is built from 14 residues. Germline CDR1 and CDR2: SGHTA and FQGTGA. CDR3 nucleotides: TGTGCCAGCGCACGGGACTACCTGAACAATGAGCAGTTCTTC. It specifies CASARDYLNNEQFF.

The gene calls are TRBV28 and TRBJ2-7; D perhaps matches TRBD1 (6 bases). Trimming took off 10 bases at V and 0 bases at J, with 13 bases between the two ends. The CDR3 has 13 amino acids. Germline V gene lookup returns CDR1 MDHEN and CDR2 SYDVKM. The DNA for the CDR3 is TGTGCCACCCGTTCAGGGGTCTCCTACGAGCAGTACTTC. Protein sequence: CATRSGVSYEQYF.

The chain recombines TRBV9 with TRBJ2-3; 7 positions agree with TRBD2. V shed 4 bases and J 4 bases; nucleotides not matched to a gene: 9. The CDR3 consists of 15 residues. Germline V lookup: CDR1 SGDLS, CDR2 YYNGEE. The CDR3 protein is CASSFSGMGADTQYF. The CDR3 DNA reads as TGTGCCAGCAGCTTCAGCGGGATGGGCGCAGATACGCAGTATTTT.

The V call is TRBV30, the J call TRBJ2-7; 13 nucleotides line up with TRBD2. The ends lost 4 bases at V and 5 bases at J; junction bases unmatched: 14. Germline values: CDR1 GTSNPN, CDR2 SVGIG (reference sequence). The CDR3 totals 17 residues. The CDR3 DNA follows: TGTGCCTGGACCAGACTAGCGGGAGGTTATTTCGGGAACGAGCAGTACTTC. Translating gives CAWTRLAGGYFGNEQYF.

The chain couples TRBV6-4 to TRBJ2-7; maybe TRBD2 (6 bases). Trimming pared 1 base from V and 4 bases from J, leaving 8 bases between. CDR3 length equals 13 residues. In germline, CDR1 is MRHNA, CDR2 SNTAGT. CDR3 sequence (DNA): TGTGCCAGCAGTGACTGGGACTCTTACGAGCAGTACTTC. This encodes CASSDWDSYEQYF.

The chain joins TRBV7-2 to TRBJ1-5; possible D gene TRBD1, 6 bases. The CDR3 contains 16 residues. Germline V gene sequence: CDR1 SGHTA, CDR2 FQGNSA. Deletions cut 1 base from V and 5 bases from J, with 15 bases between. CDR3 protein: CASSLVGGARDQPQHF. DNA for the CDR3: TGTGCCAGCAGCTTAGTGGGGGGGGCCAGGGATCAGCCCCAGCATTTT.

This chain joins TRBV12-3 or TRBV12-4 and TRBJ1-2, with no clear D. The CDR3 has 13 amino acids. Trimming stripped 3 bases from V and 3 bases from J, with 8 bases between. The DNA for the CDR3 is TGTGCCAGCAGTTTCGGGAAAGACTATGGCTACACCTTC. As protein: CASSFGKDYGYTF.

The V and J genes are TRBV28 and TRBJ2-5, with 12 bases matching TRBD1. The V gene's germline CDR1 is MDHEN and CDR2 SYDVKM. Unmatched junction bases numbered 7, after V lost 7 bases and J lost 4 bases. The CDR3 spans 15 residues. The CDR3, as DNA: TGTGCCAGCAACCGTCCGGGACAGGGGGCAGAGACCCAGTACTTC. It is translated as CASNRPGQGAETQYF.

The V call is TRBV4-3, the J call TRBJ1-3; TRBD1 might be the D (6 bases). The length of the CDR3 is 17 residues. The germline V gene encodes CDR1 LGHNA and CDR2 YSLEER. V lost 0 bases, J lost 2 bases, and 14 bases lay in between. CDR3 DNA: TGCGCCAGCAGCCAAGATCGTCCTGGGGGGCCTGGAAACACCATATATTTT. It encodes CASSQDRPGGPGNTIYF.

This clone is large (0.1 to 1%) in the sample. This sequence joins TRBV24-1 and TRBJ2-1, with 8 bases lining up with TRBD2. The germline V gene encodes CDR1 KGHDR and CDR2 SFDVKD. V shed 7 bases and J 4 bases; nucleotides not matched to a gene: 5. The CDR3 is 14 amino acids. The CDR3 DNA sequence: TGTGCCACCAGAGCGGGAGCTGGGTACAATGAGCAGTTCTTC. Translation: CATRAGAGYNEQFF.

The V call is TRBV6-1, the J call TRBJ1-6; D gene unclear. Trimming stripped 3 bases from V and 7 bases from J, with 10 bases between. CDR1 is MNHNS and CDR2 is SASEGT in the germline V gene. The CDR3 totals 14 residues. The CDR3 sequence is CASSDRFDNSPLHF. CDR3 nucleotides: TGTGCCAGCAGTGACAGGTTCGACAATTCACCCCTCCACTTT.

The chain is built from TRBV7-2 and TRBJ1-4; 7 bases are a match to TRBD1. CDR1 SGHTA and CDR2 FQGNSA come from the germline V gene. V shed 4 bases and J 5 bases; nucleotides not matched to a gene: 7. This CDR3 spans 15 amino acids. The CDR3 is CASSSRQGQNEKLFF. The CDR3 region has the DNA TGTGCCAGCAGCTCACGACAGGGACAAAATGAAAAACTGTTTTTT. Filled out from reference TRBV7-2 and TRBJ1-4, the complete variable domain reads GAGVSQSPSNKVTEKGKDVELRCDPISGHTALYWYRQSLGQGLEFLIYFQGNSAPDKSGLPSDRFSAERTGGSVSTLTIQRTQQEDSAVYLCASSSRQGQNEKLFFGSGTQLSVL.

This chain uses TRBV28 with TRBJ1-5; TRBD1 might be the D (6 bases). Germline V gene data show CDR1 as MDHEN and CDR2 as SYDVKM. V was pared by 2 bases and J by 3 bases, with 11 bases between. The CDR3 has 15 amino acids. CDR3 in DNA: TGTGCCAGCAGTTTAGCCGGACAGTCCAATCAGCCCCAGCATTTT. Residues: CASSLAGQSNQPQHF. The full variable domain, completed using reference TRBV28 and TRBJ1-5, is DVKVTQSSRYLVKRTGEKVFLECVQDMDHENMFWYRQDPGLGLRLIYFSYDVKMKEKGDIPEGYSVSREKKERFSLILESASTNQTSMYLCASSLAGQSNQPQHFGDGTRLSIL.

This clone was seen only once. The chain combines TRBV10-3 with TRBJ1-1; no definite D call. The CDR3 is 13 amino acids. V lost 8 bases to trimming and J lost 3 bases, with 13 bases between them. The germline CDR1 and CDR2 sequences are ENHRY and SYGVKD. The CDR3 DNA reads TGTGCCATCTCGTCAAGAGCGGACACTGAAGCTTTCTTT. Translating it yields CAISSRADTEAFF.

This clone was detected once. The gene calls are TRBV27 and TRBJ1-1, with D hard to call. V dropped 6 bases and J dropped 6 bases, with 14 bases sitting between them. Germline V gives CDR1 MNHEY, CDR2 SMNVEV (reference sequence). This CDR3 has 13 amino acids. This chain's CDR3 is CASRVGRGAEAFF. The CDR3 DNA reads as TGTGCCAGCAGAGTAGGGCGTGGGGCTGAAGCTTTCTTT.

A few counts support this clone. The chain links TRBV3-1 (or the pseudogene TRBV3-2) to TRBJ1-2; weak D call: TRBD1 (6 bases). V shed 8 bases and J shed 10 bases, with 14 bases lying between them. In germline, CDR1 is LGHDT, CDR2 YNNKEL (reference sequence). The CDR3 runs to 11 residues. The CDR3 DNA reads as TGTGCCAGCGGGAATTACAGGGACTACACCTTC. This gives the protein CASGNYRDYTF.